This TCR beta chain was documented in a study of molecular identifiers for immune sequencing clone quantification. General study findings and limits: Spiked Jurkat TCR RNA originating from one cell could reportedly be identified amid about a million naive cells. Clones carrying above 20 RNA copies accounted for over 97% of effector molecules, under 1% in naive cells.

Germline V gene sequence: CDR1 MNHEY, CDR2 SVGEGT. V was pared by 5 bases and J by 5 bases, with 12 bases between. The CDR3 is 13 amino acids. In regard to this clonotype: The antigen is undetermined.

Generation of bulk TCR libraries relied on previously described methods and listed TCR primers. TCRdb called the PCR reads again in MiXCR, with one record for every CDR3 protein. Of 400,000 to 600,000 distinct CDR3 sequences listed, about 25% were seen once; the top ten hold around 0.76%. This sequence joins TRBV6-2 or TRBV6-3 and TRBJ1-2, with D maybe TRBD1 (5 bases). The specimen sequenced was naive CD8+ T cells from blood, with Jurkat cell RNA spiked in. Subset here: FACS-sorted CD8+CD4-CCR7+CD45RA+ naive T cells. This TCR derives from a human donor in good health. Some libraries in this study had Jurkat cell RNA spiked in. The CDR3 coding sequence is TGTGCCAGCAGTCTGGGACCGGCTTATGGCTACACCTTC. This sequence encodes CASSLGPAYGYTF.